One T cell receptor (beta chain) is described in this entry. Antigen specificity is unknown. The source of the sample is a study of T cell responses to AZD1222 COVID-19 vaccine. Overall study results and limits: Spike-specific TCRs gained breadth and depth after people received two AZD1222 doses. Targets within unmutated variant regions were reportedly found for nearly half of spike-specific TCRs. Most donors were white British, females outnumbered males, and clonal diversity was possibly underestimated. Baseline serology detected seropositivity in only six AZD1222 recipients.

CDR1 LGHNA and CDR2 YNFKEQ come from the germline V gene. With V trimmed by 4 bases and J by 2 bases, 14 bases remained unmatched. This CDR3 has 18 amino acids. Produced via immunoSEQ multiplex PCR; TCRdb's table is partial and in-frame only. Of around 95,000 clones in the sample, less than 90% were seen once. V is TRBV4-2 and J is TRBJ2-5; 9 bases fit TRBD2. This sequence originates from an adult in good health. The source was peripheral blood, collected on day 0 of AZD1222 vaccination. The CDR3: CASSPRFQGTSRQETQYF. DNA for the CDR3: TGTGCCAGCAGCCCACGTTTCCAAGGGACTAGCCGACAAGAGACCCAGTACTTC.